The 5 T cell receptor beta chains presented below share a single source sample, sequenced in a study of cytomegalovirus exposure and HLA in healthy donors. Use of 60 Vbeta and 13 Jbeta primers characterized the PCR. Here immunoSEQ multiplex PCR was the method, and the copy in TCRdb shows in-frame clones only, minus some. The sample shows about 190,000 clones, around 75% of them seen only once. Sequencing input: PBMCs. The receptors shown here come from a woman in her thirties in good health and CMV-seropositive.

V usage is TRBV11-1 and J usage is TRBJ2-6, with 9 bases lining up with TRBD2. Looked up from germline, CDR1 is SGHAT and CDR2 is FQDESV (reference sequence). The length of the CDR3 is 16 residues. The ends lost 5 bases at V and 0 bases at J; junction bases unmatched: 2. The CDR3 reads CASSQTSGSGANVLTF. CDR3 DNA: TGTGCCAGCAGCCAGACTAGCGGCTCTGGGGCCAACGTCCTGACTTTC.

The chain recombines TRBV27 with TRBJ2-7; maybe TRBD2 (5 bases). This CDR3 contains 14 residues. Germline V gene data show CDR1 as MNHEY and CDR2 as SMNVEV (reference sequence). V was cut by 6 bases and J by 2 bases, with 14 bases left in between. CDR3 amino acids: CASSALGSTYEQYF. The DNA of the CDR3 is TGTGCCAGCAGCGCCCTAGGGAGTACCTACGAGCAGTACTTC.

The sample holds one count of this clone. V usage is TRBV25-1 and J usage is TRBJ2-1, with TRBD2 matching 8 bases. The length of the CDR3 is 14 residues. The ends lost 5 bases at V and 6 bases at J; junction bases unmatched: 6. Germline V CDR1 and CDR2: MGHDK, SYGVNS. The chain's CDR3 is CASSQAGVGNEQFF. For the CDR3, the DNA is TGTGCCAGCAGTCAAGCGGGAGTAGGCAATGAGCAGTTCTTC.

In DNA form, the CDR3 reads TGTGCCAGCAGTTTATCCAGGGGGCCGTATCTAGCCAAAAACATTCAGTACTTC. Encoded protein: CASSLSRGPYLAKNIQYF. This rearrangement joins TRBV28 to TRBJ2-4; 8 bases map to TRBD1. CDR1 MDHEN and CDR2 SYDVKM come from the germline V gene. Unmatched junction bases numbered 8, after V lost 1 base and J lost 0 bases. CDR3 size: 18 residues.

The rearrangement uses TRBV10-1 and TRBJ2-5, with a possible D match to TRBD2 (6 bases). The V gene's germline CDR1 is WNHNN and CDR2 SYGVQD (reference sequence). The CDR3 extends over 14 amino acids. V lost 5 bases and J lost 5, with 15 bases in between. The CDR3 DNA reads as TGCGCCAGCAGTATCACCGGGAGTGCGGAGACCCAGTACTTC. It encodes CASSITGSAETQYF.